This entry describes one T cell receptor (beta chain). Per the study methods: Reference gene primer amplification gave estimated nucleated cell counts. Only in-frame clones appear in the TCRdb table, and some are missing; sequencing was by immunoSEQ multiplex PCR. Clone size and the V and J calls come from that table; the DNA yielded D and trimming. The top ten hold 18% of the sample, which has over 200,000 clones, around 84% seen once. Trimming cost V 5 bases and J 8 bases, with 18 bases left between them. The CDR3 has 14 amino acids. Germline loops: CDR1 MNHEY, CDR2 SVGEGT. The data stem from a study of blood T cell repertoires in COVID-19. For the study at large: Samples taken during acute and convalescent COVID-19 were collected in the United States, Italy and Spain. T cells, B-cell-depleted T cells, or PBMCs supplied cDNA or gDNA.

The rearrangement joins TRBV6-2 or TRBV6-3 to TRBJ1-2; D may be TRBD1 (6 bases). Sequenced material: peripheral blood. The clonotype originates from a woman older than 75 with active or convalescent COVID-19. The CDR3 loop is CASSKSGTQVGYTF. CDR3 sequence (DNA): TGTGCCAGCAGTAAATCCGGGACACAAGTCGGCTACACCTTC.